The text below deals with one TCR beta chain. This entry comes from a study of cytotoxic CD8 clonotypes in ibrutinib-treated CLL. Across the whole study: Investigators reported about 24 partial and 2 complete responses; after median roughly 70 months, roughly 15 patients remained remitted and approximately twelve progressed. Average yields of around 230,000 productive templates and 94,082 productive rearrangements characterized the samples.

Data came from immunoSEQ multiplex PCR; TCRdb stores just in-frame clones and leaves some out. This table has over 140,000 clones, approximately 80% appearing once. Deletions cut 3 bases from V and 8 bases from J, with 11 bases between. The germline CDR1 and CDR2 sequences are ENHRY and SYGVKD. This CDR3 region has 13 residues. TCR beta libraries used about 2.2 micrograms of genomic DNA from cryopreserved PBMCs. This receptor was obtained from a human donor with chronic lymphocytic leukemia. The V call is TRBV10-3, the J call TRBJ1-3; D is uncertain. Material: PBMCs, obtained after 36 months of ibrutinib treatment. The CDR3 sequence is CAISDWQRDTIYF. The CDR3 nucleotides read TGTGCCATCAGTGATTGGCAGAGGGACACCATATATTTT.